This entry lists 10 T cell receptor beta chains sequenced from one sample in a study of cytomegalovirus exposure and HLA in healthy donors. PCR amplification relied on 60 Vbeta primers (plus 13 Jbeta primers). TCRdb keeps only in-frame clones here, not all; method: immunoSEQ multiplex PCR. The repertoire holds 140,000 to 150,000 clones, with 60% to 80% as singletons. Sequenced material: PBMCs. The origin of the receptors is a woman aged 35 to 49 in good health and CMV-seropositive.

V is TRBV7-6 and J is TRBJ2-2; tentative D call: TRBD1 (6 bases). This CDR3 has 15 residues. Germline V lookup: CDR1 SGHVS, CDR2 FNYEAQ. Trimming pared 5 bases from V and 4 bases from J, leaving 14 bases between. The CDR3 loop is CASSRYRVGTGELFF. In nucleotides, the CDR3 is TGTGCCAGCAGCAGATACAGGGTGGGCACCGGGGAGCTGTTTTTT.

V usage is TRBV5-1 and J usage is TRBJ2-5, with D tentatively TRBD1 (6 bases). The CDR3 length is 15 residues. Trimming pared 0 bases from V and 4 bases from J, leaving 13 bases between. Germline V gene lookup returns CDR1 SGHRS and CDR2 YFSETQ. CDR3 sequence reads: CASSLAGTGPETQYF. CDR3 bases: TGCGCCAGCAGCTTGGCGGGAACAGGGCCAGAGACCCAGTACTTC.

A single count supports this clone. This chain joins TRBV30 and TRBJ1-2; maybe TRBD1 (5 bases). This CDR3 has 11 amino acids. CDR1 GTSNPN and CDR2 SVGIG come from the germline V gene (reference sequence). V lost 5 bases to trimming and J lost 2 bases, with 6 bases between them. Here the CDR3 DNA reads TGTGCCTGGCAGGGAAACTATGGCTACACCTTC. Its translation: CAWQGNYGYTF.

This chain joins TRBV5-1 and TRBJ1-1; D is possibly TRBD1 (5 bases). Trimming stripped 5 bases from V and 1 base from J, with 15 bases between. Germline V gene data show CDR1 as SGHRS and CDR2 as YFSETQ. The CDR3 contains 15 residues. In DNA, the CDR3 is TGCGCCAGCAGTCCTGAGCTACAGGAGAACACTGAAGCTTTCTTT. Amino acids: CASSPELQENTEAFF.

The chain carries TRBV7-3 and TRBJ2-1; 9 positions agree with TRBD1. Germline CDR1 is SGHTA and CDR2 is FQGTGA. This CDR3 region has 16 residues. The V gene end was trimmed by 4 bases and the J gene end by 4 bases; junction bases not matched to a gene: 8. The CDR3: CASSSGDRAFYNEQFF. CDR3 in DNA: TGTGCCAGCAGCTCGGGGGACAGGGCTTTTTACAATGAGCAGTTCTTC.

The V call is TRBV18, the J call TRBJ2-7; a weak D match, TRBD1 (6 bases). The CDR3 covers 14 residues. The ends were cut back, 2 bases at V and 2 bases at J, with 10 bases in the middle. The germline CDR1 and CDR2 sequences are KGHSH and LQKENI. CDR3 loop: CASSPKAGAYEQYF. CDR3 bases: TGTGCCAGCTCACCAAAGGCAGGGGCCTACGAGCAGTACTTC.

The genes are TRBV19 and TRBJ1-1, with TRBD1 matching over 7 bases. This CDR3 is 14 amino acids long. The V gene end was trimmed by 11 bases and the J gene end by 5 bases; junction bases not matched to a gene: 14. Germline V gives CDR1 LNHDA, CDR2 SQIVND (reference sequence). The CDR3 DNA follows: TGTGCCGTCAGGAGGGGGCTTGGATCGACTGAAGCTTTCTTT. This sequence encodes CAVRRGLGSTEAFF.

The chain has TRBV7-2 and TRBJ2-7; TRBD2 matches at 16 bases. Trimming at V came to 5 bases and at J to 6 bases, leaving 10 bases not matched to a gene. Germline-derived CDR1 and CDR2 are SGHTA and FQGNSA. The CDR3 has 17 residues. The CDR3 loop reads CASSPGGTSGGAFEQYF. The CDR3 nucleotides read TGTGCCAGCAGCCCAGGCGGGACTAGCGGGGGGGCATTCGAGCAGTACTTC.

This chain connects TRBV2 to TRBJ2-5; a possible D gene is TRBD1 (7 bases). Trimming removed 2 bases from V and 2 bases from J, with 21 bases in between. The CDR3 runs to 18 residues. CDR1 and CDR2 (germline): SNHLY, FYNNEI. CDR3 loop: CASSEWESGGGGQETQYF. Written as DNA, the CDR3 is TGTGCCAGCAGTGAATGGGAATCAGGAGGGGGCGGACAAGAGACCCAGTACTTC.

The chain has TRBV6-4 and TRBJ2-3; a possible D gene is TRBD2 (6 bases). Germline CDR1 MRHNA, CDR2 SNTAGT. The CDR3 contains 15 residues. V was clipped by 0 bases and J by 1 base, with 8 bases between them. CDR3 amino acids: CASSDSASGTDTQYF. The CDR3 DNA sequence: TGTGCCAGCAGTGACTCGGCTAGCGGCACAGATACGCAGTATTTT.